The clone carrying this T cell receptor beta chain has just a few counts. RNA transcripts gave rise to amplified TCR beta CDR3 regions. Researchers ran a first-round RT-PCR on the TCR CDR3 using the HTBI primer set. Each CDR3 protein gets one entry after TCRdb re-called the multiplex PCR reads with MiXCR. The table includes 380,000 or so distinct CDR3 sequences, more than 11% detected once. This specimen belongs to a study of T cells in Graves' hyperthyroidism and ophthalmopathy. The V gene's germline CDR1 is SGDLS and CDR2 YYNGEE. J gave up 6 bases and V 0 bases, and 6 bases lay outside the gene matches. The CDR3 covers 15 residues.

The receptor was isolated from a woman aged 30 to 39 with Graves' hyperthyroidism. This chain connects TRBV9 to TRBJ2-1; 7 nucleotides agree with TRBD2. The sample was blood. As DNA, the CDR3 is TGTGCCAGCAGCGTAGTAGCGGGTGGACCCAATGAGCAGTTCTTC. The encoded protein is CASSVVAGGPNEQFF.